This entry lists 11 T cell receptor beta chains sequenced from one sample in a study of shared clonotypes between healthy human individuals. Profiled with immunoSEQ multiplex PCR; TCRdb holds only in-frame clones, not every one. The sample holds about 2 million clones; about 95% are singletons and the top ten take more than 0.95%. The naive CD8 population came from CD45RO-negative cells selected for CCR7, without terminally differentiated effector memory CD45RA+ cells. Specimen: naive CD8+ T cells sorted from blood. The receptors stem from a man aged 18 to 35 in good health.

The chain has TRBV10-2 and TRBJ1-1; D is uncertain. The CDR3 is 12 residues long. The germline gives CDR1 WSHSY, CDR2 SAAADI. V was shortened by 6 bases and J by 6 bases, with 11 bases between the two germline ends. The CDR3 loop reads CASRAFLSEAFF. The CDR3 bases are TGCGCCAGCAGGGCCTTCCTCTCTGAAGCTTTCTTT.

This chain's CDR3 is CASRSDRLFEAFF. The CDR3 coding sequence is TGTGCCAGTAGATCGGACAGACTATTTGAAGCTTTCTTT. The chain carries TRBV19 and TRBJ1-1; possibly TRBD1 for D (6 bases). Germline assignment: CDR1 LNHDA and CDR2 SQIVND (reference sequence). The CDR3 runs 13 residues. Trimming shortened V by 6 bases and J by 7 bases, and 15 bases separated the two germline ends.

Remarks on this clone: The same CDR3 can be traced to other DNA sequences in this sample. The chain is built from TRBV30 and TRBJ2-2; D ambiguous. The CDR3 is 11 residues long. In germline, CDR1 is GTSNPN, CDR2 SVGIG (reference sequence). Trimming left V 5 bases short and J 2 bases short, with 3 bases between. The CDR3 nucleotides are TGTGCCTGGTCTAACACCGGGGAGCTGTTTTTT. Translated: CAWSNTGELFF. The full variable domain, with the rest looked up from reference TRBV30 and TRBJ2-2, is SQTIHQWPATLVQPVGSPLSLECTVEGTSNPNLYWYRQAAGRGLQLLFYSVGIGQISSEVPQNLSASRPQDRQFILSSKKLLLSDSGFYLCAWSNTGELFFGEGSRLTVL.

Points on this clone: Within the sample, other DNA sequences also encode this same CDR3. The chain couples TRBV7-9 to TRBJ2-1, with 13 bases that match TRBD2. The CDR3 covers 15 residues. The V gene's germline CDR1 is SEHNR and CDR2 FQNEAQ (reference sequence). V lost 3 bases to trimming and J lost 4 bases; unmatched junction nucleotides: 0. CDR3 coding DNA: TGTGCCAGCAGCTTGGGACTAGCGGGATACAATGAGCAGTTCTTC. Amino acid sequence: CASSLGLAGYNEQFF.

With regard to this clone: Other DNA sequences in the same sample also yield this CDR3. V gene TRBV5-1 combines with J gene TRBJ2-7; possible D gene TRBD1, 6 bases. Per the germline V gene, CDR1 is SGHRS and CDR2 is YFSETQ. This CDR3 comprises 14 residues. Trimming removed 0 bases from V and 4 bases from J, with 11 bases in between. The CDR3 is CASSLGGQGYEQYF. The CDR3 coding sequence is TGCGCCAGCAGCTTGGGAGGGCAGGGGTACGAGCAGTACTTC.

The J gene is TRBJ2-3, the V gene TRBV9; D tentatively reads TRBD1 or TRBD2 (5 bases each). V was cut by 4 bases and J by 4 bases, with 16 bases left in between. The CDR3 is 15 amino acids. Per the germline V gene, CDR1 is SGDLS and CDR2 is YYNGEE. Here the CDR3 DNA reads TGTGCCAGCAGCCCCACGAGGGGTTACGCAGATACGCAGTATTTT. It yields the protein CASSPTRGYADTQYF.

As for this clone: An end of the junction differs from the germline gene, which may be a read error. This chain joins TRBV5-6 and TRBJ1-1; D gene ambiguous. Germline loops: CDR1 SGHDT, CDR2 YYEEEE. The CDR3 spans 13 residues. CDR3 sequence reads: CASGFQPAGLAFF. In nucleotides, the CDR3 is TGTGCCAGCGGCTTCCAGCCAGCCGGGTTGGCTTTCTTT.

This clone has just one count. This chain connects TRBV6-1 to TRBJ2-7, with D possibly TRBD1 on 6 matching bases. Between the trimmed V and J ends, which lost 2 bases and 2 bases, there was a span of 10 bases. CDR1 MNHNS and CDR2 SASEGT come from the germline V gene. This CDR3 comprises 14 residues. This CDR3 reads CASSELGQTYEQYF. The DNA for the CDR3 is TGTGCCAGCAGTGAATTAGGACAGACCTACGAGCAGTACTTC.

The table lists this clone with a count of one. The rearrangement links TRBV2 to TRBJ1-1; D gene uncertain. V was cut by 6 bases and J by 2 bases, with 16 bases left in between. Per the germline V gene, CDR1 is SNHLY and CDR2 is FYNNEI. The CDR3 contains 15 residues. CDR3 sequence (DNA): TGTGCCAGCAGCACCCAACATGAGGGAAACACTGAAGCTTTCTTT. Translated, it gives CASSTQHEGNTEAFF.

The V and J genes are TRBV30 and TRBJ1-1, with 8 bases aligning to TRBD1. Germline CDR1 reads GTSNPN; CDR2 reads SVGIG (reference sequence). The CDR3 consists of 13 residues. The ends lost 5 bases at V and 0 bases at J; junction bases unmatched: 2. Here the CDR3 DNA reads TGTGCCTGGGACAGGGGATTGAACACTGAAGCTTTCTTT. It specifies CAWDRGLNTEAFF.

Here the CDR3 DNA reads TGTGCCTGGAATTTGGGGGAGGGGAGCAATCAGCCCCAGCATTTT. This codes for CAWNLGEGSNQPQHF. The V and J genes are TRBV30 and TRBJ1-5; D may be TRBD1 (5 bases). The CDR3 extends over 15 amino acids. Trimming stripped 4 bases from V and 1 base from J, with 14 bases between. The germline gives CDR1 GTSNPN, CDR2 SVGIG (reference sequence).